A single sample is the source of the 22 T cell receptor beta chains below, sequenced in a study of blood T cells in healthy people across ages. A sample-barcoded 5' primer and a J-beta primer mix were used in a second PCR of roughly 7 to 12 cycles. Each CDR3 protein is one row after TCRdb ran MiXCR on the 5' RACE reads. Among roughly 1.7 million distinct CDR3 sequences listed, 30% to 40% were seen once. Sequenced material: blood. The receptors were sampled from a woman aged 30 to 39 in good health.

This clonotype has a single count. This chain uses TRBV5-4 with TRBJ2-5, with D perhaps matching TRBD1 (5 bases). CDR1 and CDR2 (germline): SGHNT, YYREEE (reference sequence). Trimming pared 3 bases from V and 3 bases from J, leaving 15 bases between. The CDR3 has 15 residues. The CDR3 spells CASSSPKGLEETQYF. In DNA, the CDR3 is TGTGCCAGCAGCTCCCCGAAGGGGTTAGAAGAGACCCAGTACTTC.

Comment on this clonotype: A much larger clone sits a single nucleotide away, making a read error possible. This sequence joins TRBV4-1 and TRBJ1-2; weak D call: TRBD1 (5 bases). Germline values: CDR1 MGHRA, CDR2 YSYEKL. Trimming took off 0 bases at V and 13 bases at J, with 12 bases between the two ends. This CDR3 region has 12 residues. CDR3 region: CASSQDFWGFTF. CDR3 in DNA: TGCGCCAGCAGCCAAGATTTTTGGGGGTTCACCTTC.

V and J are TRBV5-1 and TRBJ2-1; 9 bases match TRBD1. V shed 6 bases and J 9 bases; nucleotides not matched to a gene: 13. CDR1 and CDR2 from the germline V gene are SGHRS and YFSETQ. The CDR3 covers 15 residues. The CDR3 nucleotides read TGCGCCAGCAACTTAGGCGGGACAGGGTCTAGTGAGCAGTTCTTC. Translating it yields CASNLGGTGSSEQFF.

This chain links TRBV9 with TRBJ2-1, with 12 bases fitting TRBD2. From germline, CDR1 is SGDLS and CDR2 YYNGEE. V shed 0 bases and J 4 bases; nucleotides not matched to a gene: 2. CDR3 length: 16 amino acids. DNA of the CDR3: TGTGCCAGCAGCGTAGCTAGCGGGGGGGTATACAATGAGCAGTTCTTC. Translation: CASSVASGGVYNEQFF.

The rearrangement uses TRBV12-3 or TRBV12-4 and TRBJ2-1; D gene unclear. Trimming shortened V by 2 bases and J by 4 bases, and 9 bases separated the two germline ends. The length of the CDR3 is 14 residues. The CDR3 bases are TGTGCCAGCAGTTTAATGGGCCAGTACAATGAGCAGTTCTTC. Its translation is CASSLMGQYNEQFF.

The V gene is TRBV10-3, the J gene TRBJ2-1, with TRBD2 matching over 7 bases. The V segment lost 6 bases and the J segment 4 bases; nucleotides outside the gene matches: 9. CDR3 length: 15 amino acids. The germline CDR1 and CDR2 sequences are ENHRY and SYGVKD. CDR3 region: CAIRGRVSGYNEQFF. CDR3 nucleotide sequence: TGTGCCATCAGGGGCCGGGTTAGCGGGTACAATGAGCAGTTCTTC.

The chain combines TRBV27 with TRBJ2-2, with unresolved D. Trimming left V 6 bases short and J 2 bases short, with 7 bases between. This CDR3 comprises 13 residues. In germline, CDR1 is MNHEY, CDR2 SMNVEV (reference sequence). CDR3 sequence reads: CASSPHNTGELFF. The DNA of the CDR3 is TGTGCCAGCAGCCCTCATAACACCGGGGAGCTGTTTTTT.

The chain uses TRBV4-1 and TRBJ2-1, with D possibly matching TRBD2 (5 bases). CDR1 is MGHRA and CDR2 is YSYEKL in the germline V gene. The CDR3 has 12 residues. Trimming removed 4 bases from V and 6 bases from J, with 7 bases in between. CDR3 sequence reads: CASSPRANEQFF. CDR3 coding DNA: TGCGCCAGCAGCCCGAGGGCCAATGAGCAGTTCTTC.

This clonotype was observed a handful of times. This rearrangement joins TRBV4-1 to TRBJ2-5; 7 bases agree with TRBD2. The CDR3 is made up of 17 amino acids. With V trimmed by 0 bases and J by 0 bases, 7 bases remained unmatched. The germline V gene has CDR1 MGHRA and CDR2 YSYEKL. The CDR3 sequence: CASSQDGGRGYQETQYF. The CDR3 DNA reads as TGCGCCAGCAGCCAAGACGGAGGGAGGGGCTACCAAGAGACCCAGTACTTC.

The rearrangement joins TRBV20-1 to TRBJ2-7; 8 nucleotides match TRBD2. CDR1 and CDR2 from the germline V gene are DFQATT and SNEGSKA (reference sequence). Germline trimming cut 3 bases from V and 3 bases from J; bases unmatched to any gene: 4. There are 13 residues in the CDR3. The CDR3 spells CSASDSGSYEQYF. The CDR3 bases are TGCAGTGCTAGCGACAGCGGGAGCTACGAGCAGTACTTC.

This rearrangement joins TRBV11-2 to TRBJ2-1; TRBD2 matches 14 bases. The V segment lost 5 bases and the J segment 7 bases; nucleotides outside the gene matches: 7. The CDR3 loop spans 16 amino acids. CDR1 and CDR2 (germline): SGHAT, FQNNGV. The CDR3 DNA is TGTGCCAGCAGCCTAAGGACTAGCGGGGGGCCTAATGAGCAGTTCTTC. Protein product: CASSLRTSGGPNEQFF.

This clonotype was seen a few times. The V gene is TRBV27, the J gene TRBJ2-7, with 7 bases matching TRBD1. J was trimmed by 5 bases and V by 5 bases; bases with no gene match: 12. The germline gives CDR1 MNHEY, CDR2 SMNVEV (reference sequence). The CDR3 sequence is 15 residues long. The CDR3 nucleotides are TGTGCCAGCAGTCCGCCAGACAGGGCCGCAAACGAGCAGTACTTC. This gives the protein CASSPPDRAANEQYF.

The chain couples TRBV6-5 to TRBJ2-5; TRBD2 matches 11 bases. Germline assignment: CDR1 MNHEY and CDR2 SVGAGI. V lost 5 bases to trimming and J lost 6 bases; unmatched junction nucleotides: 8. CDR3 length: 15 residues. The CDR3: CASSAPGTSGKTQYF. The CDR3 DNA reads TGTGCCAGCAGTGCACCCGGGACTAGCGGAAAGACCCAGTACTTC.

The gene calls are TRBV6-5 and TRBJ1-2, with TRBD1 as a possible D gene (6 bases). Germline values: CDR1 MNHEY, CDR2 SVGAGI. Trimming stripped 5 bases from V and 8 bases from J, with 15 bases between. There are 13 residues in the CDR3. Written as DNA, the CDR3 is TGTGCCAGCAGTCAAAGCCTACAGGGAGGCTACACCTTC. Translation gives CASSQSLQGGYTF.

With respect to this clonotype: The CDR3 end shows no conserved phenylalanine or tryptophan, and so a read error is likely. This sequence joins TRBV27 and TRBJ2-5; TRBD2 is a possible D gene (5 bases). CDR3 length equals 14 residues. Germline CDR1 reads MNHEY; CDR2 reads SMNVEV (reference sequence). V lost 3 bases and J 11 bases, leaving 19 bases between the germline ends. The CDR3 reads CASSLGVAGNEQYC. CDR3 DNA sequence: TGTGCCAGCAGTTTGGGAGTGGCGGGCAATGAGCAGTACTGC.

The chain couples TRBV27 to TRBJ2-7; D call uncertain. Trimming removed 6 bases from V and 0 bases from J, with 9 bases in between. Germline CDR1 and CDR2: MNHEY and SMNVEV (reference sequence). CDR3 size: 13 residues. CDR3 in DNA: TGTGCCAGCAGGCACGCAGGCTCCTACGAGCAGTACTTC. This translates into CASRHAGSYEQYF.

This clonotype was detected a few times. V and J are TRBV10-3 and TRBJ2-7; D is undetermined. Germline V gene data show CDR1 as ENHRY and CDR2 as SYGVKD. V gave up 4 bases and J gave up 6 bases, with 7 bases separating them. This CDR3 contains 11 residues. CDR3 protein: CAISGEGEQYF. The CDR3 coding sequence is TGTGCCATCAGTGGAGAAGGCGAGCAGTACTTC.

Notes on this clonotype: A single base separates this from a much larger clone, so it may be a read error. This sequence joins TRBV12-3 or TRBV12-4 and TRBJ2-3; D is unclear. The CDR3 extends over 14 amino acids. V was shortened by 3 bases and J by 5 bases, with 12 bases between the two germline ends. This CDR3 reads CASSFRETEDTQYF. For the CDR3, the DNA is TGTGCCAGCAGTTTCAGAGAGACGGAAGATACGCAGTATTTT.

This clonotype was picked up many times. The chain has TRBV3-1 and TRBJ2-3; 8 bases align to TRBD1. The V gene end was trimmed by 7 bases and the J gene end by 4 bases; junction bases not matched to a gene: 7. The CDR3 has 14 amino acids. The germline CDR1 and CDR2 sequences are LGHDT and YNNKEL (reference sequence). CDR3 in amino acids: CASKRQGISDTQYF. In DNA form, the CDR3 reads TGTGCCAGCAAAAGACAGGGGATATCAGATACGCAGTATTTT.

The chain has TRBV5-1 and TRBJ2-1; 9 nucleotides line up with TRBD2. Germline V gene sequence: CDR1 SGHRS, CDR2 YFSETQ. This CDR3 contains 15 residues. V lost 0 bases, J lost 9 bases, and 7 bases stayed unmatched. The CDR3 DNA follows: TGCGCCAGCAGCTTGGTTTTTAGCGGGAGTGGTGAGCAGTTCTTC. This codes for CASSLVFSGSGEQFF.

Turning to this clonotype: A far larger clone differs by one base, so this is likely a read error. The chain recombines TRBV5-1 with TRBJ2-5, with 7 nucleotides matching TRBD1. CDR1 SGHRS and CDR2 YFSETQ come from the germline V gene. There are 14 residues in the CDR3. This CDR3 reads CASSLTGAQETQCF. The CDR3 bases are TGCGCCAGCAGCTTAACAGGGGCTCAAGAGACCCAGTGCTTC.

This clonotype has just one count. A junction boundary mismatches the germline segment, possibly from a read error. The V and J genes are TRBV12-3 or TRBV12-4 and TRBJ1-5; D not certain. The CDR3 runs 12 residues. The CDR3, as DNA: TGTGCCACCAGTTTAAACCAGGTGCCCCAGCATTTT. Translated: CATSLNQVPQHF.